This TCR beta chain came from a study of T-cell memory formation after mild COVID-19. Germline lookup yields CDR1 SGHRS and CDR2 YFSETQ. The V and J ends lost 6 bases and 0 bases respectively, with 17 bases between them. CDR3 length: 16 amino acids. This clonotype was detected a few times. TCRdb reanalysed the 5' RACE reads using MiXCR and keeps one entry per CDR3 protein. This table has around 300,000 distinct CDR3 sequences, roughly an eighth appearing once. The receptor comes from a man aged 18 to 30 who had mild COVID-19 (a few samples of this study predate the infection). Cell type and time point are not known. The chain uses TRBV5-1 and TRBJ2-3; either TRBD1 or TRBD2 may fit D (5 bases each). Sequencing input: PBMCs or a T cell subset sorted from them (not recorded which). The DNA of the CDR3 is TGCGCCAGCACCCCCTCCGGGACCACTAGCACAGATACGCAGTATTTT. This sequence encodes CASTPSGTTSTDTQYF.